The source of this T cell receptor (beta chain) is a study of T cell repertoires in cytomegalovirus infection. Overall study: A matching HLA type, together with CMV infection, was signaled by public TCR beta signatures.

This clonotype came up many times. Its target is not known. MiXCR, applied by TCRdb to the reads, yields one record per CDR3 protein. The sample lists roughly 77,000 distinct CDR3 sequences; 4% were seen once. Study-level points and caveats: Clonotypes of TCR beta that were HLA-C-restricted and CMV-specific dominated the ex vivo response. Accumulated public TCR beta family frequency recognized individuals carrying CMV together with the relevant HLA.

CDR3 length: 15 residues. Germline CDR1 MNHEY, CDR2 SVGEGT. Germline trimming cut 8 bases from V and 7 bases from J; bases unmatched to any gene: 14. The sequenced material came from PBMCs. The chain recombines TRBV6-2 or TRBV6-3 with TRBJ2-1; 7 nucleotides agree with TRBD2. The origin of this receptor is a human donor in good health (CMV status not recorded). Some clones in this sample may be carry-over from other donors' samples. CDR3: CASQPTSQRKNEQFF. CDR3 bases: TGTGCCAGCCAACCGACTAGCCAAAGGAAAAATGAGCAGTTCTTC.